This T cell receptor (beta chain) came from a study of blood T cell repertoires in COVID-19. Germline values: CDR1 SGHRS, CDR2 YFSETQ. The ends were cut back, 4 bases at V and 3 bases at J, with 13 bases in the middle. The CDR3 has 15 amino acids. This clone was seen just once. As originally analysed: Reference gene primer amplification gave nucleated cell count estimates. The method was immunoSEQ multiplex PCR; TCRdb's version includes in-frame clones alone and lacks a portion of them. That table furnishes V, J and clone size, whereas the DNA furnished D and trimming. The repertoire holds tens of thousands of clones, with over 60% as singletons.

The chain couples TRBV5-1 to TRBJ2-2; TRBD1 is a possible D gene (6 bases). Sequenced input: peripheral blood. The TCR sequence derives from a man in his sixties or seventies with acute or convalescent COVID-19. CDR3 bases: TGCGCCAGCAGCATCCGGGACAAGGACACCGGGGAGCTGTTTTTT. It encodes CASSIRDKDTGELFF.